This T cell receptor beta chain was captured in a study of T cell repertoires in cytomegalovirus infection. With 7 bases removed from V and 7 bases from J, the gap between germline ends came to 16 bases. The CDR3 is 13 amino acids. Per the germline V gene, CDR1 is SEHNR and CDR2 is FQNEAQ (reference sequence). TCRdb ran MiXCR on the reads and lists one entry per CDR3 protein. The sample lists about 180,000 distinct CDR3 sequences, under 15% occurring once. The receptor comes from a human donor in good health (CMV status not recorded). Some clones in this sample may be carry-over from other donors' samples. Material for sequencing was PBMCs. This chain joins TRBV7-9 and TRBJ1-2; D call uncertain. The CDR3 loop reads CASNAGTSFGYTF. The CDR3 DNA sequence: TGTGCCAGCAACGCCGGCACGTCATTTGGCTACACCTTC.